This T cell receptor beta chain was captured by sequencing in a study of blood T cell repertoires in COVID-19 (TCRdb year 2020). With respect to the entire study: Collaborator samples came from the United States, Italy and Spain and covered acute and convalescent phases of COVID-19. Where available, HLA class I and class II types were taken from metadata supplied by the sample provider and were not determined by assay-based typing. The material from the prospective study consisted of cDNA or gDNA derived from T cells, B-cell-depleted T cells, or PBMCs. The samples were drawn from two sources: the first 160 participants of the ongoing ImmuneRACE study, and 1,200 or so subjects contributed by 6 global collaborators. A de-identified subject ID, COVID-19 status, age in years and sex were almost always included in the sample metadata. The dataset comprised deeply sampled blood TCRbeta repertoires from subjects exposed to, actively infected with, or recovered from COVID-19. A freely available public database, intended as a resource for researchers studying the immune response to SARS-CoV-2, is where the repertoires were released.

Each collaborating institution followed its own protocols to collect whole blood in K2EDTA tubes. For TCRbeta analysis, collaborators shipped samples as frozen whole blood, isolated PBMCs, or DNA extracted from either of those sample types. TCRbeta CDR3 regions were amplified from genomic DNA using the immunoSEQ Assay, a bias-controlled multiplex PCR. Regarding the original processing steps: The number of nucleated cells in each sample was estimated by amplification of reference gene primers within the assay. Sequence reads were collapsed and filtered to measure the absolute abundance of every unique TCRbeta CDR3 rearrangement. For each sample, productive Simpson clonality was calculated as the square root of Simpson's diversity index across productive rearrangements. Drawn from immuneACCESS, this table holds only the in-frame rearrangements with V and J called that TCRdb kept. Clones are partly lost; checked studies trace under half to an unresolved V gene and leave the rest unexplained. Clone size and V and J calls were adopted from that table, with D and trimming inferred from the DNA. The sample has approximately 18,000 clones on record, around 80% of them singletons. The top ten constitute around 8.1% of the sample.

Study-wide findings and limitations: Clinical and demographic metadata were provided uncurated, with the amount varying by source and participant.

CDR1 and CDR2, looked up from the germline V gene, are MGHDK and SYGVNS. The V and J ends are trimmed by 4 bases and 2 bases, leaving 17 bases between them. The CDR3 sequence holds 16 residues, the cysteine and phenylalanine included. Only CDR3 DNA remains: 48 bases, in frame from the first base. Concerning this clone: Its antigen specificity is not known. Nothing much larger sits one base from this clone, and base qualities are not available.

The chain couples TRBV25-1 to TRBJ1-2, and the D gene may be TRBD1, 5 bases matching. Sequencing was performed on peripheral blood. The source of this sequence is a man aged 60 to 69 with acute or convalescent COVID-19. The DNA is as follows: TGTGCCAGCAGTGTTGGAACAGGACATTTGAACTATGGCTACACCTTC. Its translation reads: CASSVGTGHLNYGYTF.